A single sample is the source of the 23 T cell receptor beta chains below, sequenced in a study of T-cell memory formation after mild COVID-19. A single record per CDR3 protein comes from TCRdb applying MiXCR to the 5' RACE reads. In the table there are roughly 250,000 distinct CDR3 sequences, around 15% of which are singletons. The sequenced sample was PBMCs or a T cell subset sorted from them (not recorded which). The receptors shown here come from a young man who had mild COVID-19 (a few samples of this study predate the infection). Cell type and time point are not known.

The J gene is TRBJ1-1, the V gene TRBV4-3; D is undetermined. Germline V gene sequence: CDR1 LGHNA, CDR2 YSLEER. The CDR3 runs 16 residues. Trimming cost V 1 base and J 1 base, with 13 bases left between them. CDR3 residues: CASSQAGSLRNTEAFF. The DNA of the CDR3 is TGCGCCAGCAGCCAAGCTGGTAGCCTGCGGAACACTGAAGCTTTCTTT.

This clonotype was observed a few times. The chain uses TRBV7-2 and TRBJ2-3; 12 nucleotides line up with TRBD2. Germline V gene lookup returns CDR1 SGHTA and CDR2 FQGNSA. J gave up 2 bases and V 5 bases, and 5 bases lay outside the gene matches. CDR3 length: 16 residues. CDR3 nucleotide sequence: TGTGCCAGCAGCAAAGGACTAGCGGGGTACACAGATACGCAGTATTTT. Translating it yields CASSKGLAGYTDTQYF.

This rearrangement joins TRBV12-3 or TRBV12-4 to TRBJ1-5; D uncertain. The CDR3 totals 13 residues. V was pared by 3 bases and J by 0 bases, with 3 bases between. The DNA for the CDR3 is TGTGCCAGCAGTTTGTTTAGCAATCAGCCCCAGCATTTT. Translated, it gives CASSLFSNQPQHF.

The rearrangement uses TRBV4-1 and TRBJ2-7; D gene ambiguous. This CDR3 comprises 14 residues. Germline CDR1 reads MGHRA; CDR2 reads YSYEKL. Between the trimmed V and J ends, which lost 1 base and 0 bases, there was a span of 7 bases. CDR3: CASSQGFSSYEQYF. Written as DNA, the CDR3 is TGCGCCAGCAGCCAAGGGTTTAGCTCCTACGAGCAGTACTTC.

The chain has TRBV29-1 and TRBJ2-4, with a tentative D call TRBD2 (5 bases). V was clipped by 7 bases and J by 2 bases, with 21 bases between them. Germline CDR1 SQVTM, CDR2 ANQGSEA. The CDR3 sequence is 16 residues long. The CDR3 sequence: CSANRRAPGTKNIQYF. DNA of the CDR3: TGCAGCGCCAATCGTAGGGCTCCCGGGACCAAAAACATTCAGTACTTC.

This clonotype was detected only a few times. V and J are TRBV7-9 and TRBJ1-2; no definite D call. The germline gives CDR1 SEHNR, CDR2 FQNEAQ (reference sequence). Trimming removed 5 bases from V and 1 base from J, with 14 bases in between. The CDR3 covers 15 residues. This CDR3 is CASSRGPVLNYGYTF. CDR3 DNA sequence: TGTGCCAGCAGCCGGGGTCCAGTTCTTAACTATGGCTACACCTTC.

The chain employs TRBV6-7 and TRBJ2-3; D is unresolved. TRBV6-7 is sorted into the ORF group, with uncertain function. The CDR3 runs to 16 residues. V was shortened by 5 bases and J by 4 bases, with 19 bases between the two germline ends. The CDR3 DNA is TGTGCCAGCAGTCCCGACCGGACGATCTGGGCAGATACGCAGTATTTT. Its protein is CASSPDRTIWADTQYF.

This chain joins TRBV7-2 and TRBJ2-5; no definite D call. The CDR3 has 15 residues. CDR1 and CDR2 (germline): SGHTA, FQGNSA. Trimming stripped 1 base from V and 2 bases from J, with 11 bases between. The CDR3 spells CASSLVSRRQETQYF. The CDR3 region has the DNA TGTGCCAGCAGCTTAGTTTCACGGAGACAAGAGACCCAGTACTTC.

The V and J genes are TRBV12-3 or TRBV12-4 and TRBJ1-2; D is uncertain. The CDR3 totals 14 residues. Trimming pared 7 bases from V and 0 bases from J, leaving 12 bases between. CDR3 sequence reads: CASTPDGANYGYTF. In nucleotides, the CDR3 is TGTGCCAGCACCCCCGACGGAGCTAACTATGGCTACACCTTC.

The rearrangement uses TRBV4-1 and TRBJ2-7; TRBD1 might be the D (5 bases). The CDR3 runs to 15 residues. Germline V gene data show CDR1 as MGHRA and CDR2 as YSYEKL. The germline V and J ends were trimmed by 1 base and 3 bases, with 13 bases remaining between them. The CDR3 here is CASSQVLDTNYEQYF. For the CDR3, the DNA is TGCGCCAGCAGCCAAGTCCTGGACACAAACTACGAGCAGTACTTC.

A few counts support this clonotype. The chain uses TRBV3-1 and TRBJ1-4, with D possibly matching TRBD1 (5 bases). V was clipped by 6 bases and J by 7 bases, with 15 bases between them. Germline-derived CDR1 and CDR2 are LGHDT and YNNKEL (reference sequence). This CDR3 contains 14 residues. This chain's CDR3 is CASSQGRVVEKLFF. DNA for the CDR3: TGTGCCAGCAGTCAGGGCAGGGTAGTTGAAAAACTGTTTTTT.

This chain connects TRBV10-3 to TRBJ2-7; 10 nucleotides agree with TRBD1. With 6 bases clipped from V and 6 bases from J, the junction kept 8 bases outside the gene matches. In germline, CDR1 is ENHRY, CDR2 SYGVKD. CDR3 length: 14 amino acids. The CDR3 here is CAISDRDRGREQYV. CDR3 coding DNA: TGTGCCATCAGCGACCGGGACAGGGGCCGCGAGCAGTACGTC.

This clonotype was counted a few times. The V and J genes are TRBV5-5 and TRBJ2-7; D uncertain. Deletions cut 0 bases from V and 2 bases from J, with 6 bases between. The CDR3 runs to 13 residues. The germline V gene encodes CDR1 SGHKS and CDR2 YYEKEE (reference sequence). The CDR3 nucleotides are TGTGCCAGCAGCTTGGCCCCCCCCTACGAGCAGTACTTC. Its translation: CASSLAPPYEQYF.

At least ten counts were recorded for this clonotype. The chain joins TRBV4-2 to TRBJ2-7; D is perhaps TRBD1 (6 bases). Deletions cut 0 bases from V and 2 bases from J, with 14 bases between. Germline CDR1 LGHNA, CDR2 YNFKEQ. CDR3 length equals 16 residues. CDR3 in amino acids: CASSQDTGPGAYEQYF. The CDR3 nucleotides are TGTGCCAGCAGCCAAGATACGGGCCCAGGGGCCTACGAGCAGTACTTC.

The V call is TRBV15, the J call TRBJ2-7, with 9 bases aligning to TRBD2. The CDR3 length is 15 residues. With 0 bases clipped from V and 1 base from J, the junction kept 1 base outside the gene matches. Looked up from germline, CDR1 is LNHNV and CDR2 is YYDKDF (reference sequence). This CDR3 reads CATSRDLAGSYEQYF. CDR3 coding DNA: TGTGCCACCAGCAGAGATCTAGCGGGGTCCTACGAGCAGTACTTC.

The chain joins TRBV5-6 to TRBJ2-7; no firm D call. The V gene's germline CDR1 is SGHDT and CDR2 YYEEEE. Trimming removed 1 base at V and 1 base at J, with 9 bases between. CDR3 size: 14 residues. In DNA, the CDR3 is TGTGCCAGCAGCTTGAGCCATATTTCCTACGAGCAGTACTTC. It specifies CASSLSHISYEQYF.

This clonotype came up a few times. The chain carries TRBV12-3 or TRBV12-4 and TRBJ1-1; 9 nucleotides align to TRBD1. Unmatched junction bases numbered 6, after V lost 6 bases and J lost 1 base. The CDR3 is 15 amino acids. The DNA for the CDR3 is TGTGCCAGCAGCCGGCTGGGACAGGGGAACACTGAAGCTTTCTTT. Translating it yields CASSRLGQGNTEAFF.

This clonotype occurred a few times. This chain joins TRBV5-6 and TRBJ1-2; 10 nucleotides align to TRBD1. Germline V gene sequence: CDR1 SGHDT, CDR2 YYEEEE. This CDR3 region has 15 residues. The junction had 11 bases not matched to a gene; V was cut back by 10 bases and J by 2 bases. The CDR3 reads CAGLARDRGNYGYTF. Here the CDR3 DNA reads TGTGCCGGACTAGCCCGGGACAGGGGAAACTATGGCTACACCTTC.

The chain's CDR3 is CASSTLGITNEKLFF. In DNA, the CDR3 is TGTGCCAGCAGCACCCTCGGGATAACTAATGAAAAACTGTTTTTT. The chain couples TRBV7-2 to TRBJ1-4, with D hard to call. Germline CDR1 and CDR2: SGHTA and FQGNSA. The CDR3 is made up of 15 amino acids. V lost 5 bases to trimming and J lost 1 base, with 11 bases between them.

V is TRBV7-2 and J is TRBJ1-1, with D unresolved. This CDR3 is built from 11 residues. V was clipped by 6 bases and J by 11 bases, with 13 bases between them. Germline CDR1 is SGHTA and CDR2 is FQGNSA. The CDR3 loop is CASSWGRRAFF. As DNA, the CDR3 is TGTGCCAGCAGTTGGGGAAGACGGGCTTTCTTT.

The chain couples TRBV12-3 or TRBV12-4 to TRBJ2-3; TRBD1 matches at 11 bases. The V segment lost 5 bases and the J segment 1 base; nucleotides outside the gene matches: 11. The CDR3 loop spans 18 amino acids. Here the CDR3 reads CASSLSRDRGRGTDTQYF. The DNA of the CDR3 is TGTGCCAGCAGTCTGTCCCGGGACAGGGGGAGAGGCACAGATACGCAGTATTTT.

This chain joins TRBV7-2 and TRBJ2-1; 10 bases match TRBD2. The V segment lost 4 bases and the J segment 15 bases; nucleotides outside the gene matches: 6. This CDR3 is built from 12 residues. From germline, CDR1 is SGHTA and CDR2 FQGNSA. The chain's CDR3 is CASSYLAGGSFF. The CDR3 nucleotides read TGTGCCAGCAGCTATTTAGCGGGGGGTTCGTTCTTC.

V gene TRBV6-5 combines with J gene TRBJ2-3; perhaps TRBD2 as D (5 bases). The CDR3 contains 16 residues. Germline V gives CDR1 MNHEY, CDR2 SVGAGI. Trimming took 0 bases from V and 3 from J, leaving 13 bases between them. CDR3 in DNA: TGTGCCAGCAGTTACTCGAGGAGGTTTTCGACAGATACGCAGTATTTT. This gives the protein CASSYSRRFSTDTQYF.